Listed below are T cell receptor beta chains from one sample, sequenced in a study of blood T cell repertoires in COVID-19. Sequencing used immunoSEQ multiplex PCR; TCRdb keeps in-frame clones, though not all of them. The profile shows 130,000 to 150,000 clones, more than 75% of them singletons. Sequencing was performed on peripheral blood. These receptors were obtained from a human donor in a cohort sampled during active COVID-19. CDR3s include the opening cysteine and the closing phenylalanine or tryptophan. A D gene is named only where the DNA matches it firmly. Some rows have no size entry. The others give once, few or many, or a class for an expanded clone.

>.|TRBJ2-1|TRBV29-1|once
TGCAGCGTTGGAACCGGGAGTAGCGGAAGCTCCTACAATGAGCAGTTCTTC
CSVGTGSSGSSYNEQFF
>TRBD1|TRBJ2-2|TRBV5-1|many
TGCGCCAGCAGCGAGCAGGGGGCGAGAACCGGGGAGCTGTTTTTT
CASSEQGARTGELFF
>TRBD2|TRBJ2-5|TRBV14|.
TGTGCCAGCAGCCTCGCCGGGACTACAAGGGCCCAGTACTTC
CASSLAGTTRAQYF
>TRBD2|TRBJ2-5|TRBV19|.
TGTGCCAGTAGTATGAGTCGGGGGGGCCAAGAGACCCAGTACTTC
CASSMSRGGQETQYF
>.|TRBJ2-3|TRBV2|.
TGTGCCAGCAGTGTCCAGACAGATACGCAGTATTTT
CASSVQTDTQYF
>TRBD2|TRBJ2-3|TRBV24-1|.
TGTGCCACCAGTGATCCAACTGGACTAGCGGGGTTGACAGATACGCAGTATTTT
CATSDPTGLAGLTDTQYF
>.|TRBJ1-3|TRBV13|.
TGTGCCAGCAGCCCCAGACAGGTCGCTGGAAACACCATATATTTT
CASSPRQVAGNTIYF
>TRBD2|TRBJ2-2|TRBV7-8|.
TGTGCCAGCAGCTTAGTGGGACTAGCGGCCGGGGAGCTGTTTTTT
CASSLVGLAAGELFF
>TRBD2|TRBJ2-1|TRBV7-2|once
TGTGCCAGCAGCTTATCCTCGTCTAGCGGGAGAAACGAGCAGTTCTTC
CASSLSSSSGRNEQFF
>.|TRBJ1-3|TRBV6-1|.
TGTGCCAGCAGTGAAGGGCAGACTGGAAACACCATATATTTT
CASSEGQTGNTIYF
>.|TRBJ1-5|TRBV2|few
TGTGCCAGCAGTGATTGGACAGAGAATCAGCCCCAGCATTTT
CASSDWTENQPQHF
>.|TRBJ1-5|TRBV6-1|.
TGTGCCAGCAGTGCACAGCCGGAACAGGGAGGGCAGCCCCAGCATTTT
CASSAQPEQGGQPQHF
>TRBD2|TRBJ2-1|TRBV19|.
TGTGCCAGTAGTATAGCAGGACTAGCGAGATACAATGAGCAGTTCTTC
CASSIAGLARYNEQFF
>TRBD1|TRBJ1-2|TRBV30|few
TGTGCCTGGAGTGTCGACAGGGGGTACTATGGCTACACCTTC
CAWSVDRGYYGYTF
>TRBD2|TRBJ2-3|TRBV7-3|once
TGTGCCAGCAGCCGGACTAGCGGGGAGTCAGATACGCAGTATTTT
CASSRTSGESDTQYF
>TRBD1|TRBJ1-5|TRBV7-2|few
TGTGCCAGCAGCCCGCAGGGGGCGATGGGTCAGCCCCAGCATTTT
CASSPQGAMGQPQHF
>.|TRBJ1-5|TRBV18|.
TGTGCCAGCTCACCACCCTACGGGGGCAATCAGCCCCAGCATTTT
CASSPPYGGNQPQHF
>.|TRBJ1-2|TRBV3-1/TRBV3-2|.
TGTGCCAGCAGCCAAGCCGGGACACCGAACTATGGCTACACCTTC
CASSQAGTPNYGYTF
>TRBD2|TRBJ2-2|TRBV5-1|.
TGCGCCAGCACCCTGGGGACTAGCGGGGCCGGGGAGCTGTTTTTT
CASTLGTSGAGELFF
>.|TRBJ2-3|TRBV9|.
TGTGCCAGCAGCCCAGGCCAGGGCACAGATACGCAGTATTTT
CASSPGQGTDTQYF
>TRBD2|TRBJ2-1|TRBV2|.
TGTGCCAGCAGTGGGCGGCGGGAGGCCTCTTCGAGCTCCTACAATGAGCAGTTCTTC
CASSGRREASSSSYNEQFF
>.|TRBJ2-5|TRBV19|.
TGTGCCAGTAGTATACGGCAGGGCCAAGAGACCCAGTACTTC
CASSIRQGQETQYF
>.|TRBJ2-3|TRBV2|few
TGTGCCAGCAGAGGGGTTCAAAACCGGGCAGATACGCAGTATTTT
CASRGVQNRADTQYF
>.|TRBJ1-2|TRBV15|.
TGTGCCACCAGCAGAGTTGGTGGGGCACCCGTTCTAGCTAACTATGGCTACACCTTC
CATSRVGGAPVLANYGYTF
>.|TRBJ2-7|TRBV4-2|.
TGTGCCAGCAGCCAGACCATCGGGTCCTACGAGCAGTACTTC
CASSQTIGSYEQYF
>TRBD2|TRBJ2-1|TRBV5-4|.
TGTGCCAGCAGCTCCCGGACGGGAGGGCCCAATGAGCAGTTCTTC
CASSSRTGGPNEQFF